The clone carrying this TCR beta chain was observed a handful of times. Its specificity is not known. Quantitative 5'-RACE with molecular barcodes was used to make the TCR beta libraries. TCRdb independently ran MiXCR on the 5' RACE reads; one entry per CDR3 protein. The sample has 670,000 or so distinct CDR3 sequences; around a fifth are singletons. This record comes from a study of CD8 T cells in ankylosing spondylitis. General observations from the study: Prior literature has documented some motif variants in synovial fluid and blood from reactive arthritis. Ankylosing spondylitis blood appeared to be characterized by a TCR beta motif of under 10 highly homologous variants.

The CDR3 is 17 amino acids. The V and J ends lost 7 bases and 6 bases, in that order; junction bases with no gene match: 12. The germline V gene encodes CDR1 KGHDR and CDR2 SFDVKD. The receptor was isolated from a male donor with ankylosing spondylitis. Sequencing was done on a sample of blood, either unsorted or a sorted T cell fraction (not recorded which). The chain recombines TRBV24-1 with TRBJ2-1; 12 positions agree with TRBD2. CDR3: CATSRESGLAGFNEQFF. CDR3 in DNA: TGTGCCACCAGCCGGGAGTCCGGACTAGCGGGATTCAATGAGCAGTTCTTC.